Presented here are 5 T cell receptor beta chains from one specimen sequenced in a study of blood T cell repertoires in COVID-19. The data were produced by immunoSEQ multiplex PCR, yet TCRdb's version contains in-frame clones alone and is incomplete. The sample contains 180,000 or so clones, 80% to 90% of which appear only once. The sequencing input was peripheral blood. Receptors were obtained from a man between 18 and 29 years old with active or convalescent COVID-19.

The chain uses TRBV20-1 and TRBJ1-2; D gene unclear. From germline, CDR1 is DFQATT and CDR2 SNEGSKA (reference sequence). The ends were cut back, 6 bases at V and 8 bases at J, with 13 bases in the middle. This CDR3 region has 11 residues. For the CDR3, the DNA is TGCAGTGCCCCACGCCCTCGGGGCTACACCTTC. Amino acids: CSAPRPRGYTF.

This clone came up once. The rearrangement uses TRBV6-4 and TRBJ2-3; D not certain. Trimming removed 4 bases from V and 1 base from J, with 9 bases in between. This CDR3 has 14 amino acids. The germline V gene has CDR1 MRHNA and CDR2 SNTAGT. CDR3 nucleotides: TGTGCCAGCAGTGCACAGCAGGGCACAGATACGCAGTATTTT. Translation gives CASSAQQGTDTQYF.

The rearrangement links TRBV5-1 to TRBJ2-7; 9 bases are a match to TRBD1. CDR1 is SGHRS and CDR2 is YFSETQ in the germline V gene. The V gene end was trimmed by 3 bases and the J gene end by 4 bases; junction bases not matched to a gene: 5. The CDR3 sequence is 14 residues long. The CDR3 DNA sequence: TGCGCCAGCAGCTACGGGACAGGGCAATACGAGCAGTACTTC. It codes for CASSYGTGQYEQYF.

The chain couples TRBV10-2 to TRBJ1-4; unclear D gene. V dropped 6 bases and J dropped 3 bases, with 23 bases sitting between them. The CDR3 extends over 18 amino acids. Germline lookup yields CDR1 WSHSY and CDR2 SAAADI. The CDR3, as DNA: TGCGCCAGCAGCGACCCCTCGTTATACGAGGCACCTAATGAAAAACTGTTTTTT. Translation: CASSDPSLYEAPNEKLFF.

V usage is TRBV11-2 and J usage is TRBJ2-5; no clear D gene. V was shortened by 5 bases and J by 5 bases, with 12 bases between the two germline ends. Looked up from germline, CDR1 is SGHAT and CDR2 is FQNNGV. The CDR3 contains 13 residues. The CDR3 DNA sequence: TGTGCCAGCAGCCAGACTGCCCGGGAGACCCAGTACTTC. Protein product: CASSQTARETQYF. Full variable domain (rest looked up from reference TRBV11-2 and TRBJ2-5): EAGVAQSPRYKIIEKRQSVAFWCNPISGHATLYWYQQILGQGPKLLIQFQNNGVVDDSQLPKDRFSAERLKGVDSTLKIQPAKLEDSAVYLCASSQTARETQYFGPGTRLLVL.